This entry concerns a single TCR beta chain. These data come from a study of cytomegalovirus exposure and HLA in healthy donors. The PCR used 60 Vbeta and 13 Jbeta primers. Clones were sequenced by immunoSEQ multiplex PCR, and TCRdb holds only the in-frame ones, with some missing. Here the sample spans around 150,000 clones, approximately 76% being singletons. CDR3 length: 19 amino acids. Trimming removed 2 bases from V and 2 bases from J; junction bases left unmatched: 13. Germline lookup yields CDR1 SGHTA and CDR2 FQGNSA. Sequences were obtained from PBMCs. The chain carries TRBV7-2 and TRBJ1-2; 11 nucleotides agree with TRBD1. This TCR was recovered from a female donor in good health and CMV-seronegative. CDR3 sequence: CASSLYGGGTGGANYGYTF. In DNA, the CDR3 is TGTGCCAGCAGCTTATATGGGGGAGGGACAGGGGGGGCGAACTATGGCTACACCTTC.